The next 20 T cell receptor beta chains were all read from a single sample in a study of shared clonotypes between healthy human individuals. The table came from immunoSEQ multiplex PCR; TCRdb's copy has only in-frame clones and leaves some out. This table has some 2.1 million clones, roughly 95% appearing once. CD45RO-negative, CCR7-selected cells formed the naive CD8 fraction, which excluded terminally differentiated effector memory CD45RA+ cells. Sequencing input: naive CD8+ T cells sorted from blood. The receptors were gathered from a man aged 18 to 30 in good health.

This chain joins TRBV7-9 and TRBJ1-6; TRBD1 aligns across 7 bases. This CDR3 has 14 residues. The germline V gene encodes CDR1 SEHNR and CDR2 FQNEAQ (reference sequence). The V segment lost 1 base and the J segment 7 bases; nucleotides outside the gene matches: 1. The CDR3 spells CASSLDRGNSPLHF. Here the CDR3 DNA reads TGTGCCAGCAGCTTAGACAGGGGAAATTCACCCCTCCACTTT.

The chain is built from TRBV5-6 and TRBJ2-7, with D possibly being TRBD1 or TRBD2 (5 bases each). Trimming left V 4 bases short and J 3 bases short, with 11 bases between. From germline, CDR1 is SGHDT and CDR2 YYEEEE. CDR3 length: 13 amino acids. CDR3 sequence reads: CASSPGPYYEQYF. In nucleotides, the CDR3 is TGTGCCAGCAGCCCGGGACCCTACTACGAGCAGTACTTC.

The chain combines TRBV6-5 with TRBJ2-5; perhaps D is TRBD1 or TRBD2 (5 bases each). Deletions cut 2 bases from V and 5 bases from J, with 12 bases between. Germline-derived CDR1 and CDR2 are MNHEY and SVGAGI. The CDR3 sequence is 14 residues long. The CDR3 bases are TGTGCCAGCAGTTACGGGAGTTGGGGGGAGACCCAGTACTTC. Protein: CASSYGSWGETQYF.

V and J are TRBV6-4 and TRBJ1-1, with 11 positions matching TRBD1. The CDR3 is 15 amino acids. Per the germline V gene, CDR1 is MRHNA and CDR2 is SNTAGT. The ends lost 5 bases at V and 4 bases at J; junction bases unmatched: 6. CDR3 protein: CASSRTGGAGTEAFF. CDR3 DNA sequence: TGTGCCAGCAGTCGGACAGGGGGCGCGGGCACTGAAGCTTTCTTT.

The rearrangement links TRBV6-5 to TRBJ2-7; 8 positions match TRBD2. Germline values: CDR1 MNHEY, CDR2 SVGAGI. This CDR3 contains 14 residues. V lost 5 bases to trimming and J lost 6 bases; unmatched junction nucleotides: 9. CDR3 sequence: CASSPLRGAGEQYF. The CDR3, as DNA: TGTGCCAGCAGTCCCTTGCGGGGGGCGGGCGAGCAGTACTTC.

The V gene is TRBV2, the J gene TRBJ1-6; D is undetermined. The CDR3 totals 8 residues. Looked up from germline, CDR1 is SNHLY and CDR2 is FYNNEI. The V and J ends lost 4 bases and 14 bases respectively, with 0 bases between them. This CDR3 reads CASSALHF. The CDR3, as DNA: TGTGCCAGCAGTGCCCTCCACTTT. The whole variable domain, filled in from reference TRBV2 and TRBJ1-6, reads EPEVTQTPSHQVTQMGQEVILRCVPISNHLYFYWYRQILGQKVEFLVSFYNNEISEKSEIFDDQFSVERPDGSNFTLKIRSTKLEDSAMYFCASSALHFGNGTRLTVT.

The CDR3 sequence is CASSQDTPRGGLWNQPQHF. As DNA, the CDR3 is TGCGCCAGCAGCCAAGATACCCCCCGGGGAGGGTTGTGGAATCAGCCCCAGCATTTT. The chain links TRBV4-1 to TRBJ1-5, with unresolved D. The V end lost 0 bases, the J end lost 4 bases, and 22 bases lay between the germline ends. The CDR3 consists of 19 residues. The V gene's germline CDR1 is MGHRA and CDR2 YSYEKL.

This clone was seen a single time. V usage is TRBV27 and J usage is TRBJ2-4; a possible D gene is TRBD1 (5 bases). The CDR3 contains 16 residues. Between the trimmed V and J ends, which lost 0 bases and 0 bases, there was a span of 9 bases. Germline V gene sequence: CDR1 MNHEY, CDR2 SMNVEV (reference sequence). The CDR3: CASSLSPGSAKNIQYF. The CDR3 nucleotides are TGTGCCAGCAGTTTATCTCCAGGGTCAGCCAAAAACATTCAGTACTTC.

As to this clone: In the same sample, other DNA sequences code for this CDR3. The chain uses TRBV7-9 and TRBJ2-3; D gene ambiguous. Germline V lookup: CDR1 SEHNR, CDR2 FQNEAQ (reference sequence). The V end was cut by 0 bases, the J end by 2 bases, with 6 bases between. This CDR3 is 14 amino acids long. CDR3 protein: CASSLAGPTDTQYF. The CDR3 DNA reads TGTGCCAGCAGCTTAGCAGGGCCCACAGATACGCAGTATTTT.

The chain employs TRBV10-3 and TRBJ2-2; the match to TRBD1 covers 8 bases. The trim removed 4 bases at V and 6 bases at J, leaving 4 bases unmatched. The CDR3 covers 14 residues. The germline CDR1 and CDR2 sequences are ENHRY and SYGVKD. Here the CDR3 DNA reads TGTGCCATCAGTGGGACAGGGACGGCCGGGGAGCTGTTTTTT. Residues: CAISGTGTAGELFF.

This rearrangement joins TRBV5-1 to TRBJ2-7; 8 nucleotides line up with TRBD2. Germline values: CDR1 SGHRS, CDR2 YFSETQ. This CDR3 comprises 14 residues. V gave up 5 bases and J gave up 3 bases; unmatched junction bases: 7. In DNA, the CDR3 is TGCGCCAGCAGAGAACTAGCGGACTACTACGAGCAGTACTTC. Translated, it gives CASRELADYYEQYF.

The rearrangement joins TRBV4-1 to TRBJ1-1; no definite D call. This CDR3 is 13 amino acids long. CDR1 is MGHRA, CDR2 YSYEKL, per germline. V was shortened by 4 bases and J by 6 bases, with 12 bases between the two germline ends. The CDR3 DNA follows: TGCGCCAGCAGCCCTCAAGGGAAATCTGAAGCTTTCTTT. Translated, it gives CASSPQGKSEAFF.

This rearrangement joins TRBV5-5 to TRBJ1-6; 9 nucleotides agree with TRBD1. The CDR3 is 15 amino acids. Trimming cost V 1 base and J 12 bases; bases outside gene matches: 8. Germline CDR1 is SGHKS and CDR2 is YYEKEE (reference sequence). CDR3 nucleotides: TGTGCCAGCAGCTTGCGGGGTACAGGGGGCGAACCCCTCCACTTT. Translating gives CASSLRGTGGEPLHF.

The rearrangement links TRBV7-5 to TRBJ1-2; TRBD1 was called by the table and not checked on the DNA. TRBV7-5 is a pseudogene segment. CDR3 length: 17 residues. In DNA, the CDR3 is TGTGCCAGAAGGATTCGTCTGGGACACCACTTGGGGTATGGCTACACCTTC. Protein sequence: CARRIRLGHHLGYGYTF.

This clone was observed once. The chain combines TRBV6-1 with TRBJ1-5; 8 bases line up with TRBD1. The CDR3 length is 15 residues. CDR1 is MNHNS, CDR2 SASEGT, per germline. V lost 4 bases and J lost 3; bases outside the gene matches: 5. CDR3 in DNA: TGTGCCAGCAGTGCCCTGACAGGGGTCAATCAGCCCCAGCATTTT. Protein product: CASSALTGVNQPQHF.

The CDR3 nucleotides are TGTGCCAGCAGTTCGACAGGGGCCCCTATGAGCGGAGCTTTCTTT. It codes for CASSSTGAPMSGAFF. The chain couples TRBV27 to TRBJ1-1, with 8 bases fitting TRBD1. Germline trimming cut 4 bases from V and 10 bases from J; bases unmatched to any gene: 14. Germline V gives CDR1 MNHEY, CDR2 SMNVEV (reference sequence). This CDR3 comprises 15 residues.

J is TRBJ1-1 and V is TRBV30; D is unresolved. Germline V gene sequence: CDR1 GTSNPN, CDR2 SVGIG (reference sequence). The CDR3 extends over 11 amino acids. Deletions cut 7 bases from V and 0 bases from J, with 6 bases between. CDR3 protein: CAYHLNTEAFF. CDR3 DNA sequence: TGTGCCTATCATTTGAACACTGAAGCTTTCTTT.

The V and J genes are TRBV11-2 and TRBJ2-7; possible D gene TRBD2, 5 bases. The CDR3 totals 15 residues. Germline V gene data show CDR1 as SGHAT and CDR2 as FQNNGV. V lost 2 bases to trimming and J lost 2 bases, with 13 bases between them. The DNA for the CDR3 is TGTGCCAGCAGCTTAATGGGAGAGGAAACCTACGAGCAGTACTTC. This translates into CASSLMGEETYEQYF.

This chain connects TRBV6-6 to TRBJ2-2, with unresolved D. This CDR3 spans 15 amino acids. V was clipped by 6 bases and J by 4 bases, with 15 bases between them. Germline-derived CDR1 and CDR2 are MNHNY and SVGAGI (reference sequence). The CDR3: CASSRASSGTGELFF. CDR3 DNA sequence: TGTGCCAGCAGCCGGGCTTCGTCGGGCACCGGGGAGCTGTTTTTT.

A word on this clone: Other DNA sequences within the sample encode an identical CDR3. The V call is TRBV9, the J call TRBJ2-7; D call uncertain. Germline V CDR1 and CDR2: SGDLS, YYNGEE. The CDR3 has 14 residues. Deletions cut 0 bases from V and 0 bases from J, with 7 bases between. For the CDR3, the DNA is TGTGCCAGCAGCGTAGTAGGTAGCTCCTACGAGCAGTACTTC. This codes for CASSVVGSSYEQYF.